Listed below are T cell receptor beta chains from one sample, sequenced in a study of blood T cell repertoires in COVID-19. The table came from immunoSEQ multiplex PCR; TCRdb's copy has only in-frame clones and leaves some out. The profile shows under 60,000 clones, 80% to 90% of them singletons. Sequencing was carried out using peripheral blood. These receptors were taken from a human donor with active COVID-19. The donor label of this sample is uncertain. CDR3s include the opening cysteine and the closing phenylalanine or tryptophan. The order of the fields is J gene, D gene, V gene, clone size, CDR3 DNA, CDR3 protein. D genes are given only for firm matches. Clone size is given for some rows only: seen once, a few or many times, or a class if the clone is expanded.

J: TRBJ1-6; D: NA; V: TRBV21-1; size: NA; DNA: TGTGCCAGCTCGGACCTTAAGACAGTAACCCTCCACTTT; CDR3: CASSDLKTVTLHF
J: TRBJ1-5; D: NA; V: TRBV19; size: NA; DNA: TGTGCCAGTATGGGACTCCTACAAAATCAGCCCCAGCATTTT; CDR3: CASMGLLQNQPQHF
J: TRBJ1-2; D: NA; V: TRBV10-2; size: NA; DNA: TGCGCCAGCAGTGACGGGGGGGTCTATGGCTACACCTTC; CDR3: CASSDGGVYGYTF
J: TRBJ1-1; D: TRBD1; V: TRBV19; size: NA; DNA: TGTGCCAGTAGTGCCCGGACAGGAGTCGCTTTCTTT; CDR3: CASSARTGVAFF
J: TRBJ2-7; D: NA; V: TRBV15; size: NA; DNA: TGTGCCACCAGCAGAGTTCGCGGATACGAGCAGTACTTC; CDR3: CATSRVRGYEQYF
J: TRBJ1-5; D: NA; V: TRBV6-5; size: few; DNA: TGTGCCAGCAGGCGATTCGACAATCAGCCCCAGCATTTT; CDR3: CASRRFDNQPQHF
J: TRBJ2-7; D: TRBD2; V: TRBV7-8; size: NA; DNA: TGTGCCAGCAGCTTATCCACTAGCGGGGTCTACGAGCAGTACTTC; CDR3: CASSLSTSGVYEQYF
J: TRBJ2-3; D: NA; V: TRBV28; size: NA; DNA: TGTGCCAGCAGTCCCCAGGGGAGGGGTGGAGATACGCAGTATTTT; CDR3: CASSPQGRGGDTQYF
J: TRBJ1-2; D: TRBD1; V: TRBV5-6; size: once; DNA: TGTGCCAGCAGCGACAGGGATGGCTACACCTTC; CDR3: CASSDRDGYTF
J: TRBJ1-6; D: NA; V: TRBV2; size: NA; DNA: TGTGCCAGCCGAGAAGGACCTATCGGGTTACCCCTCCACTTT; CDR3: CASREGPIGLPLHF
J: TRBJ2-2; D: NA; V: TRBV18; size: NA; DNA: TGTGCCAGCCGAAGTGTTGGTCGGGACACCGGGGAGCTGTTTTTT; CDR3: CASRSVGRDTGELFF
J: TRBJ2-7; D: TRBD2; V: TRBV5-4; size: NA; DNA: TGTGCCAGCAGCTTAGCGGGGGGGCCGGGAGAGCAGTACTTC; CDR3: CASSLAGGPGEQYF
J: TRBJ2-3; D: TRBD2; V: TRBV11-2; size: NA; DNA: TGTGCCAGCAGCCAAACAGAGAGCGGGGGGTGGTCAGATACGCAGTATTTT; CDR3: CASSQTESGGWSDTQYF
J: TRBJ1-1; D: NA; V: TRBV2; size: few; DNA: TGTGCCAGCAGTGAATCCCTCGGCGGAATTGAAGCTTTCTTT; CDR3: CASSESLGGIEAFF
J: TRBJ2-5; D: NA; V: TRBV30; size: NA; DNA: TGTGCCTGGAACAGGAACGGGGGTTCAGAGACCCAGTACTTC; CDR3: CAWNRNGGSETQYF
J: TRBJ2-3; D: TRBD2; V: TRBV2; size: NA; DNA: TGTGCCAGCATGAATCGGGGGGACGGGGATACGCAGTATTTT; CDR3: CASMNRGDGDTQYF
J: TRBJ1-2; D: NA; V: TRBV5-4; size: NA; DNA: TGTGCCAGCAGCACTGACGGGGTGGGTGGCTACACCTTC; CDR3: CASSTDGVGGYTF
J: TRBJ1-1; D: TRBD1; V: TRBV24-1; size: NA; DNA: TGTGCCACCAGTGGGGACAGGGACGCCCATTTGAACACTGAAGCTTTCTTT; CDR3: CATSGDRDAHLNTEAFF
J: TRBJ2-5; D: TRBD1; V: TRBV5-4; size: NA; DNA: TGTGCCAGCAGCTTACGGACAGGGGCGGGGGAGACCCAGTACTTC; CDR3: CASSLRTGAGETQYF
J: TRBJ2-3; D: NA; V: TRBV13; size: NA; DNA: TGTGCCAGCAGCTTATCACAGGGTAGCACAGATACGCAGTATTTT; CDR3: CASSLSQGSTDTQYF
J: TRBJ1-5; D: TRBD1; V: TRBV3-1/TRBV3-2; size: NA; DNA: TGTGCCAGCAGCCAGGGACAGCCTAATCAGCCCCAGCATTTT; CDR3: CASSQGQPNQPQHF
J: TRBJ1-5; D: NA; V: TRBV7-8; size: once; DNA: TGTGCCAGCAGCTTAAACATCGGGAATCAGCCCCAGCATTTT; CDR3: CASSLNIGNQPQHF
J: TRBJ1-5; D: NA; V: TRBV19; size: NA; DNA: TGTGCCAGTAGTTTCCGGGACTCGGATGTCAATCAGCCCCAGCATTTT; CDR3: CASSFRDSDVNQPQHF
J: TRBJ1-2; D: NA; V: TRBV5-1; size: NA; DNA: TGCGCCAGCAGCTTAGCAGGGGACTATGGCTACACCTTC; CDR3: CASSLAGDYGYTF
J: TRBJ1-6; D: NA; V: TRBV14; size: NA; DNA: TGTGCCAGCAGCCAAGATTCATTAGGGAGAATCAATTCACCCCTCCACTTT; CDR3: CASSQDSLGRINSPLHF
J: TRBJ1-3; D: NA; V: TRBV4-1; size: once; DNA: TGCGCCAGCAGCCAAGCCGGCAGGACAGTCGGAAACACCATATATTTT; CDR3: CASSQAGRTVGNTIYF
J: TRBJ1-1; D: TRBD1; V: TRBV18; size: NA; DNA: TGTGCCAGCTCATCAAGCCGACAGGGACCTTACACTGAAGCTTTCTTT; CDR3: CASSSSRQGPYTEAFF
J: TRBJ2-2; D: NA; V: TRBV5-1; size: NA; DNA: TGCGCCAGCAGCTTGGACCACACCACCGGGGAGCTGTTTTTT; CDR3: CASSLDHTTGELFF
J: TRBJ1-3; D: TRBD1; V: TRBV18; size: NA; DNA: TGTGCCAGCTCACCACAGACAGGGATGACTGGAAACACCATATATTTT; CDR3: CASSPQTGMTGNTIYF
J: TRBJ2-1; D: NA; V: TRBV7-2; size: NA; DNA: TGTGCCAGCAGTCCCTTCGACAGGTCTGAGCAGTTCTTC; CDR3: CASSPFDRSEQFF
J: TRBJ2-2; D: NA; V: TRBV11-3; size: NA; DNA: TGTGCCAGCAGCCCCCGGGACACCGGGGAGCTGTTTTTT; CDR3: CASSPRDTGELFF
J: TRBJ2-1; D: TRBD1; V: TRBV19; size: NA; DNA: TGTGCCAGTAGTATAGATGGAGGGACAGGGGGCTGGAATGAGCAGTTCTTC; CDR3: CASSIDGGTGGWNEQFF
J: TRBJ1-1; D: NA; V: TRBV29-1; size: NA; DNA: TGCAGCGGGGCGGGGGGAGGCGAAGCTTTCTTT; CDR3: CSGAGGGEAFF
J: TRBJ2-7; D: NA; V: TRBV5-8; size: NA; DNA: TGTGCCAGCAGGACAGAGTCCTACGAGCAGTACTTC; CDR3: CASRTESYEQYF
J: TRBJ1-5; D: NA; V: TRBV6-5; size: NA; DNA: TGTGCCACTTTGAGTTGGGAGGGCGATCAGCCCCAGCATTTT; CDR3: CATLSWEGDQPQHF
J: TRBJ1-2; D: NA; V: TRBV7-9; size: NA; DNA: TGTGCCAGCAGCGCCAGGGATGACTATGGCTACACCTTC; CDR3: CASSARDDYGYTF
J: TRBJ1-4; D: TRBD1; V: TRBV7-2; size: NA; DNA: TGTGCCAGCAGCTTAAGGGGGGGACAGGCTCGGGAAAAACTGTTTTTT; CDR3: CASSLRGGQAREKLFF
J: TRBJ2-3; D: TRBD2; V: TRBV7-9; size: NA; DNA: TGTGCCAGCAGCTTCCGGACTAGCGGGGGGGATATAGATACGCAGTATTTT; CDR3: CASSFRTSGGDIDTQYF
J: TRBJ2-7; D: TRBD1; V: TRBV10-3; size: NA; DNA: TGTGCCATCAGCGGACAGGATGTAGGCAGCGACGAGCAGTACTTC; CDR3: CAISGQDVGSDEQYF
J: TRBJ1-1; D: NA; V: TRBV12-3/TRBV12-4; size: NA; DNA: TGTGCCAGCAGTTTCCAGGGGAAAGCTTTCTTT; CDR3: CASSFQGKAFF
J: TRBJ2-1; D: TRBD1; V: TRBV7-9; size: NA; DNA: TGTGCCAGCAGCTTAGGAGGACAGGCCAATGAGCAGTTCTTC; CDR3: CASSLGGQANEQFF
J: TRBJ2-1; D: TRBD1; V: TRBV19; size: NA; DNA: TGTGCCAGTAGTTTGAACTGGGACAGGATCGATGAGCAGTTCTTC; CDR3: CASSLNWDRIDEQFF
J: TRBJ1-5; D: NA; V: TRBV30; size: NA; DNA: TGTGCCTGGAGCGATGGACACAATCCGCAACCCCAGCATTTT; CDR3: CAWSDGHNPQPQHF
J: TRBJ2-1; D: TRBD2; V: TRBV6-4; size: NA; DNA: TGTGCCAGCAGCGGACTAGCGGGCGGTTATAATGAGCAGTTCTTC; CDR3: CASSGLAGGYNEQFF
J: TRBJ1-6; D: NA; V: TRBV11-2; size: NA; DNA: TGTGCCAGCAGCTCACTTACCGATAATTCACCCCTCCACTTT; CDR3: CASSSLTDNSPLHF
J: TRBJ1-2; D: NA; V: TRBV2; size: NA; DNA: TGTGCCAGCAGTGATTCTTTGGGGGCCGGCTACACCTTC; CDR3: CASSDSLGAGYTF
J: TRBJ1-1; D: NA; V: TRBV7-9; size: NA; DNA: TGTGCCAGCAGCTTATCCGGGGTCACTGAAGCTTTCTTT; CDR3: CASSLSGVTEAFF
J: TRBJ2-3; D: NA; V: TRBV25-1; size: NA; DNA: TGTGCCAGCCGTAGGGGGGGGCACACAGATACGCAGTATTTT; CDR3: CASRRGGHTDTQYF